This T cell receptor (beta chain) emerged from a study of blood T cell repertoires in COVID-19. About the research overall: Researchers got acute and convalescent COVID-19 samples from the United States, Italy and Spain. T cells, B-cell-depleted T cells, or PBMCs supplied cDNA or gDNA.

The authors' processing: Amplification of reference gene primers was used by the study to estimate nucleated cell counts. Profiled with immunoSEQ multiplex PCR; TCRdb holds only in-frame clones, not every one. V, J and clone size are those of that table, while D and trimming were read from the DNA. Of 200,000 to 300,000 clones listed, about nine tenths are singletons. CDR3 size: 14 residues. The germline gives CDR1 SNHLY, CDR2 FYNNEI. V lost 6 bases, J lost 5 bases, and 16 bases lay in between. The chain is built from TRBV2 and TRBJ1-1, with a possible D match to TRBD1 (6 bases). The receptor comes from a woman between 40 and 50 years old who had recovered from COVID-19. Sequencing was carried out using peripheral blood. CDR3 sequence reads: CASRWSRGGTEAFF. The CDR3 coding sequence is TGTGCCAGCAGGTGGTCCAGGGGTGGGACTGAAGCTTTCTTT.